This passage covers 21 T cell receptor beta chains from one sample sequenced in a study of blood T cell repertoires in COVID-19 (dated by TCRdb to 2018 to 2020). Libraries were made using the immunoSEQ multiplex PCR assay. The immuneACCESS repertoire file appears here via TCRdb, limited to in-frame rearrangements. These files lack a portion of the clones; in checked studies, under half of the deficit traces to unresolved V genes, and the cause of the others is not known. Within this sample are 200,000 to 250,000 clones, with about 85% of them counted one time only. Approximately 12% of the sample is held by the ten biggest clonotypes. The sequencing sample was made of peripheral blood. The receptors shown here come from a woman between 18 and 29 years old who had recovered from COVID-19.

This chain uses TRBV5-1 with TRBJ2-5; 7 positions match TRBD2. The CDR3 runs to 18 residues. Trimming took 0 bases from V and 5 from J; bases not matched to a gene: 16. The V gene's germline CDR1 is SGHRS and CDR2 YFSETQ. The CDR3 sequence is CASSLEVAGVGDFETQYF. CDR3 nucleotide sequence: TGCGCCAGCAGCTTGGAGGTAGCGGGCGTTGGGGACTTTGAGACCCAGTACTTC.

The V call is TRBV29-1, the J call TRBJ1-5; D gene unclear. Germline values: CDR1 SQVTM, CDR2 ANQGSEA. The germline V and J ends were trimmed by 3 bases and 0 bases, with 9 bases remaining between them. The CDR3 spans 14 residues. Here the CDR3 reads CSVEGTNSNQPQHF. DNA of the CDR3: TGCAGCGTTGAGGGCACAAATAGCAATCAGCCCCAGCATTTT.

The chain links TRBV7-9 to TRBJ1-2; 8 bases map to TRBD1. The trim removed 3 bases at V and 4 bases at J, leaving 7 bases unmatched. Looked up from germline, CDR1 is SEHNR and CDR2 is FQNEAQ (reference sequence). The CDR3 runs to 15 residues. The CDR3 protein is CASSLDRATLYGYTF. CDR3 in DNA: TGTGCCAGCAGCTTGGACAGGGCCACTCTCTATGGCTACACCTTC. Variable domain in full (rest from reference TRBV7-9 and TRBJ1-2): DTGVSQNPRHKITKRGQNVTFRCDPISEHNRLYWYRQTLGQGPEFLTYFQNEAQLEKSRLLSDRFSAERPKGSFSTLEIQRTEQGDSAMYLCASSLDRATLYGYTFGSGTRLTVV.

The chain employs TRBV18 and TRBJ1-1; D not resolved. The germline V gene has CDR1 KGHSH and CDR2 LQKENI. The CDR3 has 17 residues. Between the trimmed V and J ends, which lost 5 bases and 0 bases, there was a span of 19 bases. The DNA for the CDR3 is TGTGCCAGCTCAGAAGTCGAGGGATTATTTATGAACACTGAAGCTTTCTTT. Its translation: CASSEVEGLFMNTEAFF.

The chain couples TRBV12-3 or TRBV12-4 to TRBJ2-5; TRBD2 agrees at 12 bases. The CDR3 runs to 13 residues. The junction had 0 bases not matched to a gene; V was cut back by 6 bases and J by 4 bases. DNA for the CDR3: TGTGCCAGCAGACTAGCGGGAGGAGAGACCCAGTACTTC. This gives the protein CASRLAGGETQYF.

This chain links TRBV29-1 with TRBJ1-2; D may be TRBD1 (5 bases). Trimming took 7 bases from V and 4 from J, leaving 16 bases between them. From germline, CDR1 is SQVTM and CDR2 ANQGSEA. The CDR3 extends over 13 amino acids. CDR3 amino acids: CSATSGTGYGYTF. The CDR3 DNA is TGCAGCGCCACTTCGGGCACAGGCTATGGCTACACCTTC.

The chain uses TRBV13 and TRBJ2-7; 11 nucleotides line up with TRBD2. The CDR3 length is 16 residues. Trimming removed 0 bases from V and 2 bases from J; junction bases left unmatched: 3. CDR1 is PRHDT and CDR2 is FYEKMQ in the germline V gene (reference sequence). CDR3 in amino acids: CASSLGGLAGPYEQYF. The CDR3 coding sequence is TGTGCCAGCAGCTTAGGAGGACTAGCGGGCCCCTACGAGCAGTACTTC.

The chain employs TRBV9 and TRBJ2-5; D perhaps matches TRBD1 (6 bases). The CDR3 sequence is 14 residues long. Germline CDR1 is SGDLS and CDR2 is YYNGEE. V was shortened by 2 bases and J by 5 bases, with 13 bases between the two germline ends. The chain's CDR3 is CASSVYDRWETQYF. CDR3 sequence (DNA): TGTGCCAGCAGCGTGTACGACAGGTGGGAGACCCAGTACTTC. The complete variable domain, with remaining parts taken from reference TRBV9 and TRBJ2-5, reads DSGVTQTPKHLITATGQRVTLRCSPRSGDLSVYWYQQSLDQGLQFLIQYYNGEERAKGNILERFSAQQFPDLHSELNLSSLELGDSALYFCASSVYDRWETQYFGPGTRLLVL.

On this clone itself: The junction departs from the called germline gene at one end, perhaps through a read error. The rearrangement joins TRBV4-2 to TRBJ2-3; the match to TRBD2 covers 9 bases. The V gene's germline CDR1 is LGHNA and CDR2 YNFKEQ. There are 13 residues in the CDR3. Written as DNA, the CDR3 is TGTGCCAGCAGCCGGGAGCGGGCGGGAGGGCCTAGTTTT. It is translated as CASSRERAGGPSF.

CDR3 amino acids: CASSVRGTSGSFEQFF. For the CDR3, the DNA is TGTGCCAGTAGTGTCCGCGGGACTAGCGGGAGCTTTGAGCAGTTCTTC. This sequence joins TRBV19 and TRBJ2-1; 14 nucleotides align to TRBD2. V shed 5 bases and J 9 bases; nucleotides not matched to a gene: 9. This CDR3 comprises 16 residues. Germline V gene data show CDR1 as LNHDA and CDR2 as SQIVND (reference sequence). Using reference TRBV19 and TRBJ2-1 for the parts outside the CDR3, the full variable domain is DGGITQSPKYLFRKEGQNVTLSCEQNLNHDAMYWYRQDPGQGLRLIYYSQIVNDFQKGDIAEGYSVSREKKESFPLTVTSAQKNPTAFYLCASSVRGTSGSFEQFFGPGTRLTVL.

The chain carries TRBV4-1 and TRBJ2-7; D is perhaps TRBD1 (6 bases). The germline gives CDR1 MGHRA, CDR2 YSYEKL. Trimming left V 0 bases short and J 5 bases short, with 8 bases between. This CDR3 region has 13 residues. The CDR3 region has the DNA TGCGCCAGCAGCCAAGAGGGGGCAAACGAGCAGTACTTC. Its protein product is CASSQEGANEQYF.

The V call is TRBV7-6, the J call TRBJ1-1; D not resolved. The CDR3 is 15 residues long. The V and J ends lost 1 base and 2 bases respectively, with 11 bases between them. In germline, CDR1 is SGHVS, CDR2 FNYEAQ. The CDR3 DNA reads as TGTGCCAGCAGCTTAGAAGAACAGAGCAACACTGAAGCTTTCTTT. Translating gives CASSLEEQSNTEAFF.

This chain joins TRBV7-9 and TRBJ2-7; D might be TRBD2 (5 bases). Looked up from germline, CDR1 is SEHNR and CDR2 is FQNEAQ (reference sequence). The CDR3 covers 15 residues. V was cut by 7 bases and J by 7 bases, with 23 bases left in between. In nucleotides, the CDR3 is TGTGCCAGCACCGGCCCCATGGGAAAATCGGGGGAGCAGTACTTC. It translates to CASTGPMGKSGEQYF. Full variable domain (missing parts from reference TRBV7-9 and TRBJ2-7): DTGVSQNPRHKITKRGQNVTFRCDPISEHNRLYWYRQTLGQGPEFLTYFQNEAQLEKSRLLSDRFSAERPKGSFSTLEIQRTEQGDSAMYLCASTGPMGKSGEQYFGPGTRLTVT.

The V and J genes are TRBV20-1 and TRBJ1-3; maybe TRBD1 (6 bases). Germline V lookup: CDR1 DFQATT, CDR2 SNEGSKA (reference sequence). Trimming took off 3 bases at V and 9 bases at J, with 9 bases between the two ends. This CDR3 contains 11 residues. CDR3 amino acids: CSASGGATIYF. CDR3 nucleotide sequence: TGCAGTGCTAGCGGGGGGGCCACCATATATTTT.

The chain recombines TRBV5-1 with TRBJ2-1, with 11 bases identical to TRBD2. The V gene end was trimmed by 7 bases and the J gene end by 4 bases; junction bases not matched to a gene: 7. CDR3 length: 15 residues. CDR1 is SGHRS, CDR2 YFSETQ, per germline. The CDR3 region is CASAPWTSGYNEQFF. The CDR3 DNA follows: TGCGCCAGCGCGCCTTGGACTAGCGGGTACAATGAGCAGTTCTTC.

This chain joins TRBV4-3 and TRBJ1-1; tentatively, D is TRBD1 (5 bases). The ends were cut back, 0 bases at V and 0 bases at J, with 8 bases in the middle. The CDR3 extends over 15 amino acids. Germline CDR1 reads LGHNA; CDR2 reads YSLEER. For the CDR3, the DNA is TGCGCCAGCAGCCAAGAGGGCAGGGTGAACACTGAAGCTTTCTTT. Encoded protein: CASSQEGRVNTEAFF.

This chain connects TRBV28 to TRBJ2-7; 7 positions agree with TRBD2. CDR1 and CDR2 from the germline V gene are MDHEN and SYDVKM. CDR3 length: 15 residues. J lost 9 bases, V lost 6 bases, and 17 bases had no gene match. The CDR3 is CASSPSGLRTSRQYF. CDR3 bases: TGTGCCAGCAGCCCTTCGGGACTAAGGACATCTAGGCAGTACTTC.

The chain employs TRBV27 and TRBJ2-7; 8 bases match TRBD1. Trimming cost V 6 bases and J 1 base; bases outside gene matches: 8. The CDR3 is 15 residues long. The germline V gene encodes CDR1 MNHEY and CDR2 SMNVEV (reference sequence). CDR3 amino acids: CASRQGQGRSYEQYF. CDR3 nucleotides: TGTGCCAGCAGACAAGGACAGGGACGATCCTACGAGCAGTACTTC.

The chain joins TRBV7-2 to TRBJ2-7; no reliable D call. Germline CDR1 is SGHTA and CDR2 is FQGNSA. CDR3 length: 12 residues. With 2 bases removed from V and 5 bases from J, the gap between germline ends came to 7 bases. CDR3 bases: TGTGCCAGCAGCTTAATCCAAAACGAGCAGTACTTC. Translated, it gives CASSLIQNEQYF.

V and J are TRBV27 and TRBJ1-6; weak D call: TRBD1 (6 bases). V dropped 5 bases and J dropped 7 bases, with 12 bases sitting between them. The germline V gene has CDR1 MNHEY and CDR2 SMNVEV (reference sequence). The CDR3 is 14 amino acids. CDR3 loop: CASSLQGRNSPLHF. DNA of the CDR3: TGTGCCAGCAGTCTACAGGGTCGGAATTCACCCCTCCACTTT.

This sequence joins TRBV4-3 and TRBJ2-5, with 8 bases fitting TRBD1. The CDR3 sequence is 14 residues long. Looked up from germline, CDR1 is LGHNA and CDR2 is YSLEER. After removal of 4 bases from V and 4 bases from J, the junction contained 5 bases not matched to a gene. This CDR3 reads CASSPRTGSETQYF. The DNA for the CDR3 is TGCGCCAGCAGCCCGAGGACAGGGTCAGAGACCCAGTACTTC.